This entry concerns a single TCR beta chain. Its target is unknown. This sample was included in a study of cytomegalovirus exposure and HLA in healthy donors. Points from the study as a whole: A classifier reportedly called cytomegalovirus status with high sensitivity and specificity. Judged likely to be a sequencing artifact was a cluster of highly shared sequence variants.

Germline lookup yields CDR1 KGHSH and CDR2 LQKENI. CDR3 length: 14 amino acids. Trimming stripped 3 bases from V and 2 bases from J, with 10 bases between. The study ran its PCR with 60 Vbeta and 13 Jbeta primers. Data came from immunoSEQ multiplex PCR; TCRdb stores just in-frame clones and leaves some out. The sample includes 100,000 to 150,000 clones, about 78% of them seen just once. The specimen was PBMCs. This clonotype was obtained from a female donor in good health and CMV-seronegative. The chain employs TRBV18 and TRBJ1-1; D is ambiguous. CDR3 protein: CASSPRRDNTEAFF. The CDR3 DNA sequence: TGTGCCAGCTCACCTAGGAGGGATAACACTGAAGCTTTCTTT.